This T cell receptor beta chain was observed in a study of T cells in localized non-small cell lung cancer. This clone turned up a few times. Sequencing used immunoSEQ multiplex PCR; TCRdb keeps in-frame clones, though not all of them. Of about 700 clones in the sample, around 19% were seen once. The origin of this receptor is a male donor at least 60 years old with stage III squamous cell lung carcinoma. The source material was lung tumor tissue, sampled before any cancer treatment.

The DNA for the CDR3 is TGTGCCAGTTCTCGAGGTTATAGCAATCAGCCCCAGCATTTT. Its protein product is CASSRGYSNQPQHF. The chain combines TRBV12-5 with TRBJ1-5; D unresolved. CDR3 size: 14 residues. From germline, CDR1 is LGHNT and CDR2 FRNRAP.